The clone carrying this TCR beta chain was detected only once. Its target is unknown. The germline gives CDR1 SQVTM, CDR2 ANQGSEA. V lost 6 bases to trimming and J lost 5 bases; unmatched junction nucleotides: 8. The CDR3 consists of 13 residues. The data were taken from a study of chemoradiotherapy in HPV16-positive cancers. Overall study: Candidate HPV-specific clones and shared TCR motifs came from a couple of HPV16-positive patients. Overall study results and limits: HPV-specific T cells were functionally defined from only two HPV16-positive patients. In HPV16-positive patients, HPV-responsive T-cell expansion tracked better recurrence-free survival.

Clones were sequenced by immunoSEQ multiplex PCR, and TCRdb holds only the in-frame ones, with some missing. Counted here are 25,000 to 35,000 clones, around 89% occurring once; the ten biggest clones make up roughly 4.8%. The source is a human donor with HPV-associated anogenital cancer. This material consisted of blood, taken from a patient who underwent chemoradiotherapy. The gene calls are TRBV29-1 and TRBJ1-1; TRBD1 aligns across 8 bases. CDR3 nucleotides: TGCAGCGTAATGGACAGGGTCTGGACTGAAGCTTTCTTT. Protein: CSVMDRVWTEAFF.